A single sample gave rise to the 17 T cell receptor beta chains below, sequenced in a study of T cells after yellow fever vaccination. Via MiXCR, TCRdb re-called the 5' RACE reads, giving one row per CDR3 protein. The sample lists some 160,000 distinct CDR3 sequences; around 9% were seen once. Material: CD8+ T cells sorted from PBMCs, obtained 45 days after the yellow fever booster vaccination. Receptor source: a man between 18 and 35 years old who received the YFV17D yellow fever vaccine.

This clonotype was recorded at least ten times. The chain joins TRBV4-3 to TRBJ2-1; TRBD2 aligns across 13 bases. V lost 6 bases and J lost 0; bases outside the gene matches: 8. The CDR3 totals 18 residues. CDR1 and CDR2 from the germline V gene are LGHNA and YSLEER. The CDR3 here is CASREGLAGQSSYNEQFF. The DNA of the CDR3 is TGCGCCAGCAGGGAGGGACTAGCGGGACAGAGCTCCTACAATGAGCAGTTCTTC.

This clonotype came up a few times. V usage is TRBV7-3 and J usage is TRBJ2-3; 8 bases are shared with TRBD1. V gave up 3 bases and J gave up 5 bases; unmatched junction bases: 4. There are 14 residues in the CDR3. The V gene's germline CDR1 is SGHTA and CDR2 FQGTGA. The CDR3 coding sequence is TGTGCCAGCAGCTTCGGACAGGGAGGAGATACGCAGTATTTT. The encoded protein is CASSFGQGGDTQYF.

The sample holds a few counts of this clonotype. This chain joins TRBV11-3 and TRBJ2-1, with D possibly being TRBD2 (6 bases). The CDR3 is made up of 16 amino acids. The germline gives CDR1 SGHNT, CDR2 YENEEA. Trimming removed 0 bases from V and 3 bases from J, with 12 bases in between. Here the CDR3 DNA reads TGTGCCAGCAGCTTAGACGCGGGGAGTCTCTACAATGAGCAGTTCTTC. This encodes CASSLDAGSLYNEQFF.

The rearrangement uses TRBV21-1 and TRBJ1-1; no check of the table's D call, TRBD1, against the DNA was made. TRBV21-1 is listed as a pseudogene. This CDR3 region has 13 residues. CDR3 sequence reads: CASSNSGGTEAFF. In DNA form, the CDR3 reads TGTGCCAGCAGCAATTCTGGGGGGACTGAAGCTTTCTTT.

The chain has TRBV5-5 and TRBJ1-1; no firm D call. The V and J ends lost 1 base and 1 base respectively, with 8 bases between them. Germline V gene data show CDR1 as SGHKS and CDR2 as YYEKEE (reference sequence). The CDR3 runs 14 residues. CDR3 nucleotide sequence: TGTGCCAGCAGCTTGTTCGCCGGGAACACTGAAGCTTTCTTT. Residues: CASSLFAGNTEAFF.

This clonotype showed up just a few times. The chain carries TRBV6-1 and TRBJ2-6; no reliable D call. CDR3 length equals 15 residues. Germline CDR1 and CDR2: MNHNS and SASEGT. The V end lost 2 bases, the J end lost 0 bases, and 5 bases lay between the germline ends. CDR3: CASSEYHSGANVLTF. The CDR3 nucleotides read TGTGCCAGCAGTGAATATCACTCTGGGGCCAACGTCCTGACTTTC.

This chain links TRBV7-9 with TRBJ1-1; possible D gene TRBD1, 5 bases. The CDR3 loop spans 14 amino acids. Trimming removed 1 base from V and 4 bases from J, with 10 bases in between. From germline, CDR1 is SEHNR and CDR2 FQNEAQ (reference sequence). The CDR3 spells CASSLVGESTEAFF. The CDR3 DNA follows: TGTGCCAGCAGCTTAGTGGGGGAGAGCACTGAAGCTTTCTTT.

This clonotype occurred many times. This chain connects TRBV7-9 to TRBJ2-1; D is uncertain. V lost 3 bases and J 2 bases, leaving 5 bases between the germline ends. This CDR3 has 13 amino acids. Germline CDR1 reads SEHNR; CDR2 reads FQNEAQ (reference sequence). For the CDR3, the DNA is TGTGCCAGCAGCTTTGGTACCTACAATGAGCAGTTCTTC. Residues: CASSFGTYNEQFF.

V gene TRBV24-1 combines with J gene TRBJ2-1; D remains unclear. The germline gives CDR1 KGHDR, CDR2 SFDVKD. The length of the CDR3 is 11 residues. V lost 4 bases and J 8 bases, leaving 5 bases between the germline ends. The CDR3 DNA sequence: TGTGCCACCAGTGAACTGGATGAGCAGTTCTTC. Amino acid sequence: CATSELDEQFF.

This clonotype has just a few counts. The rearrangement joins TRBV14 to TRBJ2-5; D ambiguous. This CDR3 has 15 residues. CDR1 is SGHDN and CDR2 is FVKESK in the germline V gene. Trimming pared 5 bases from V and 5 bases from J, leaving 18 bases between. CDR3 residues: CASSERSGPRETQYF. The DNA for the CDR3 is TGTGCCAGCAGCGAGCGTTCCGGGCCACGGGAGACCCAGTACTTC.

The chain joins TRBV7-6 to TRBJ2-1; TRBD2 aligns across 8 bases. CDR3 length equals 16 residues. V shed 2 bases, J shed 4 bases, and the junction held 7 bases outside the gene matches. The germline gives CDR1 SGHVS, CDR2 FNYEAQ. The CDR3, as DNA: TGTGCCAGCAGCTTAATTACGCGGGGGGCTTACAATGAGCAGTTCTTC. Its translation: CASSLITRGAYNEQFF. The whole variable domain, remainder taken from reference TRBV7-6 and TRBJ2-1, is GAGVSQSPRYKVTKRGQDVALRCDPISGHVSLYWYRQALGQGPEFLTYFNYEAQQDKSGLPNDRFSAERPEGSISTLTIQRTEQRDSAMYRCASSLITRGAYNEQFFGPGTRLTVL.

This chain uses TRBV29-1 with TRBJ2-2; TRBD1 matches 8 bases. Germline V lookup: CDR1 SQVTM, CDR2 ANQGSEA. The length of the CDR3 is 13 residues. Losses at the gene ends were 7 bases for V and 5 bases for J; bases not matched to a gene: 6. CDR3 bases: TGCAGCGCGGACAGGGTCGGGACCGGGGAGCTGTTTTTT. Translated: CSADRVGTGELFF.

This clonotype was seen a handful of times. The V gene is TRBV6-2 or TRBV6-3, the J gene TRBJ1-2; 9 bases match TRBD1. Germline V gene data show CDR1 as MNHEY and CDR2 as SVGEGT. V lost 6 bases and J lost 4; bases outside the gene matches: 12. This CDR3 region has 16 residues. The CDR3 loop is CASSYDTGGPSYGYTF. The CDR3 DNA reads as TGTGCCAGCAGCTATGATACAGGGGGCCCTAGCTATGGCTACACCTTC.

This clonotype is medium-sized (0.01 to 0.1%) by share. V gene TRBV4-1 combines with J gene TRBJ2-2; 7 nucleotides agree with TRBD1. The germline V gene has CDR1 MGHRA and CDR2 YSYEKL. The V and J ends lost 3 bases and 0 bases, in that order; junction bases with no gene match: 7. This CDR3 is 17 amino acids long. This chain's CDR3 is CASSQPPGGPNTGELFF. The CDR3 DNA is TGCGCCAGCAGCCAGCCTCCAGGGGGTCCGAACACCGGGGAGCTGTTTTTT.

The table lists this clonotype with many counts. This chain links TRBV6-2 or TRBV6-3 with TRBJ1-1; a weak D match, TRBD1 (6 bases). Deletions cut 5 bases from V and 4 bases from J, with 14 bases between. This CDR3 is 14 amino acids long. Looked up from germline, CDR1 is MNHEY and CDR2 is SVGEGT. This chain's CDR3 is CASSLGGGGTEAFF. The CDR3 DNA reads TGTGCCAGCAGTCTCGGGGGGGGCGGCACTGAAGCTTTCTTT.

This clonotype was observed a handful of times. The V call is TRBV9, the J call TRBJ2-2, with D maybe TRBD2 (6 bases). V was cut by 0 bases and J by 3 bases, with 15 bases left in between. CDR3 length equals 17 residues. CDR1 SGDLS and CDR2 YYNGEE come from the germline V gene. The chain's CDR3 is CASSVDGMGGYTGELFF. For the CDR3, the DNA is TGTGCCAGCAGCGTAGACGGGATGGGGGGATACACCGGGGAGCTGTTTTTT.

This clonotype turned up a few times. The J gene is TRBJ1-1, the V gene TRBV5-6; D gene unclear. This CDR3 contains 15 residues. V was pared by 0 bases and J by 0 bases, with 9 bases between. Germline V gives CDR1 SGHDT, CDR2 YYEEEE. For the CDR3, the DNA is TGTGCCAGCAGCTTGGGGTACCCGTTGAACACTGAAGCTTTCTTT. The encoded protein is CASSLGYPLNTEAFF.